This passage covers 5 T cell receptor beta chains from one sample sequenced in a study of T cells in Graves' hyperthyroidism and ophthalmopathy. RNA transcripts were the template for amplifying TCR beta CDR3 regions. When the TCR CDR3 underwent first-round RT-PCR, the HTBI primer set was used. TCRdb fed the multiplex PCR reads into MiXCR, producing one record per CDR3 protein. The sample carries approximately 370,000 distinct CDR3 sequences, roughly 17% recorded once. Sequenced: blood. Every receptor here comes from a woman aged 25-40 years with Graves' hyperthyroidism that later progressed to Graves' ophthalmopathy.

The table lists this clonotype with many counts. The J gene is TRBJ1-6, the V gene TRBV15; the match to TRBD1 covers 7 bases. CDR1 LNHNV and CDR2 YYDKDF come from the germline V gene (reference sequence). The CDR3 extends over 15 amino acids. V lost 0 bases and J lost 10; bases outside the gene matches: 6. For the CDR3, the DNA is TGTGCCACCAGCAGAGAGCAGGGGGTCGGGTCACCCCTCCACTTT. Translating it yields CATSREQGVGSPLHF. Supplemented by reference TRBV15 and TRBJ1-6, the full variable domain reads DAMVIQNPRYQVTQFGKPVTLSCSQTLNHNVMYWYQQKSSQAPKLLFHYYDKDFNNEADTPDNFQSRRPNTSFCFLDIRSPGLGDTAMYLCATSREQGVGSPLHFGNGTRLTVT.

The table lists this clonotype with many counts. This chain joins TRBV7-9 and TRBJ1-1; a weak D match, TRBD1 (5 bases). The CDR3 has 15 amino acids. V lost 2 bases and J 3 bases, leaving 13 bases between the germline ends. CDR1 and CDR2 from the germline V gene are SEHNR and FQNEAQ (reference sequence). CDR3 residues: CASSLRYTGDTEAFF. The CDR3 DNA sequence: TGTGCCAGCAGCTTACGGTACACGGGGGACACTGAAGCTTTCTTT.

This clonotype was seen many times. The rearrangement uses TRBV28 and TRBJ2-5; D uncertain. V dropped 4 bases and J dropped 5 bases, with 11 bases sitting between them. Germline values: CDR1 MDHEN, CDR2 SYDVKM. The CDR3 has 13 residues. CDR3: CASSSRHWETQYF. CDR3 sequence (DNA): TGTGCCAGCAGTTCACGCCATTGGGAGACCCAGTACTTC.

The V call is TRBV2, the J call TRBJ2-1; D is possibly TRBD1 or TRBD2 (5 bases each). The V gene lost 6 bases and the J gene lost 0 bases, with 12 bases spanning the gap. The germline V gene encodes CDR1 SNHLY and CDR2 FYNNEI. This CDR3 is 15 amino acids long. In DNA form, the CDR3 reads TGTGCCAGCAGGTTCGGGGCAGGCTCCTACAATGAGCAGTTCTTC. It yields the protein CASRFGAGSYNEQFF.

The table lists this clonotype with a count of one. This rearrangement joins TRBV18 to TRBJ2-1, with TRBD1 identical over 8 bases. The germline V gene encodes CDR1 KGHSH and CDR2 LQKENI. CDR3 length equals 18 residues. After removal of 6 bases from V and 6 bases from J, the junction contained 19 bases not matched to a gene. The CDR3 loop reads CASSRTGSFSSSFNEQFF. DNA for the CDR3: TGTGCCAGCTCCCGGACAGGGTCTTTTTCGTCCTCTTTCAATGAGCAGTTCTTC.